The source of this T cell receptor beta chain is a study of cytomegalovirus exposure and HLA in healthy donors (dated by TCRdb to the late 2010s). Background on the whole study: A later analysis indicated that the 95 to 150 validation repertoires were generated on the platform also employed for the 670 or so repertoires of the first cohort. The study aimed to test whether signatures of past pathogen exposure could be identified by cataloging public T cell receptors. Along with the roughly 610-subject first cohort, a separate validation cohort of some 130 different subjects was used. To predict cytomegalovirus infection status, the study brought together high-throughput TCR immunosequencing, statistical association of individual TCRs with disease status, and machine learning. Results the study describes overall, beyond this receptor: A later analysis had no HLA typing for the validation cohort, so co-occurrence there was scored across all 120 or so repertoires. Cytomegalovirus status was reported to be diagnosed by the classifier with high specificity and sensitivity in both the original and validation cohorts. The authors suggested that the approach could potentially be generalized to other disease states and immunological phenotypes. The study gave a list of 150 to 200 TCR beta chains associated with cytomegalovirus. In a later analysis, TCRs clustered in the first cohort were found to also tend to co-occur in the approximately 120 validation repertoires, with 94% of cluster scores above 0. Across donors, most TCR sequences were observed very rarely, whereas some public TCRs were present in many individuals. In vitro tests confirmed that a few of the cytomegalovirus-associated TCR beta chains recognize cytomegalovirus antigens.

The donors were included in the validation cohort of 120 subjects, a group kept apart from the approximately 650-subject first cohort. V lost 2 bases and J lost 0 bases, and the count of bases not matched to a germline gene is 6. The CDR3 starts with the cysteine, ends with the phenylalanine, and has 16 residues. Only the CDR3 DNA is retained, 48 bases long and in frame from the first base. CDR1 and CDR2 (MNHEY, SVGAGI) derive from the germline V gene. The protocol used for the library was the immunoSEQ multiplex PCR assay. On the study's bioinformatics: To diagnose cytomegalovirus status from the catalog of TCR beta chain sequences, a statistical classification framework was built. Drawn from immuneACCESS, this table holds only the in-frame rearrangements with V and J called that TCRdb kept. Clones are partly lost; checked studies trace under half to an unresolved V gene and leave the rest unexplained. The DNA was the basis for D and trimming; V, J and clone size are from that table. Here the sample has some 200,000 clones; 90% to 95% occur a single time. Of the sample, about 1% is held by the ten largest clones.

In the case of this clone: Its antigen specificity is not known. No much larger clone is present one base from it, and per-base qualities are unavailable.

The chain was built from TRBV6-5 and TRBJ2-7; a stretch of 8 junction bases matches TRBD1. The sequencing sample was made of PBMCs. This receptor was taken from a woman aged 18-29 years in good health and CMV-seronegative. CDR3 reads: CASSYAGQGNSYEQYF. In nucleotide form, the sequence is TGTGCCAGCAGTTACGCTGGACAGGGCAACTCCTACGAGCAGTACTTC.